The clone carrying this T cell receptor (beta chain) occurred many times. The sample is drawn from a study of CDR3 diversity in severe acne. The CDR3 contains 12 residues. V shed 7 bases, J shed 12 bases, and the junction held 11 bases outside the gene matches. Germline V gene sequence: CDR1 DFQATT, CDR2 SNEGSKA (reference sequence). A single record per CDR3 protein comes from TCRdb applying MiXCR to the PCR reads. The table lists 84,000 or so distinct CDR3 sequences, around 50% of them singletons. V gene TRBV20-1 combines with J gene TRBJ2-1; TRBD2 matches at 8 bases. The clonotype was recovered from a male donor in good health, serving as a control. Sequencing was performed on blood. This CDR3 reads CSVRTSSSSQFF. The CDR3 coding sequence is TGCAGTGTGAGGACTAGCAGTTCGTCGCAGTTCTTC.